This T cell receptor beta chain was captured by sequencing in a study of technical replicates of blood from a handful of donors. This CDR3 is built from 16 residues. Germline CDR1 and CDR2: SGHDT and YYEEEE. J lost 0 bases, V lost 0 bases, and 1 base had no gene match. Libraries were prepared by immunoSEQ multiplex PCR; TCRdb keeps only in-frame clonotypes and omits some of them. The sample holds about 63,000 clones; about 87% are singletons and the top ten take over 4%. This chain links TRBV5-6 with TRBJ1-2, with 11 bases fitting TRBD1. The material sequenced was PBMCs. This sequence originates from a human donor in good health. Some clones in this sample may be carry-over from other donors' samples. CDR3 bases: TGTGCCAGCAGCTTGGTGGACAGGGGGCCTAACTATGGCTACACCTTC. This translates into CASSLVDRGPNYGYTF.